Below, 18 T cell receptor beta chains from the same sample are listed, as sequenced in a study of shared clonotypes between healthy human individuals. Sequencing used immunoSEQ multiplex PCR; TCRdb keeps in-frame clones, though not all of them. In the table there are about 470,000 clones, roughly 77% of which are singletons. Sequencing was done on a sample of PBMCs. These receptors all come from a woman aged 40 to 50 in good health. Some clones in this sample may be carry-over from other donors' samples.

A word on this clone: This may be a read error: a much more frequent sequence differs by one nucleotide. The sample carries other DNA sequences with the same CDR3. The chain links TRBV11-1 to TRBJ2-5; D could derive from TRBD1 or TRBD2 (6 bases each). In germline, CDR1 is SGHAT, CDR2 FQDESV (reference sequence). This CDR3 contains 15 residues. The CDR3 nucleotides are TGCGCCAGCAGCTTAGGCCCGGGGGCCCAAGAGACCCAGTACTTC. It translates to CASSLGPGAQETQYF.

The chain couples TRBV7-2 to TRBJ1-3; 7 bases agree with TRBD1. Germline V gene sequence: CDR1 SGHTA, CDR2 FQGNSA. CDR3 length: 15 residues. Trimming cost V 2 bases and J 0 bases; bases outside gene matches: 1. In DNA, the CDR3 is TGTGCCAGCAGCTTATGGGACAGCTCTGGAAACACCATATATTTT. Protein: CASSLWDSSGNTIYF.

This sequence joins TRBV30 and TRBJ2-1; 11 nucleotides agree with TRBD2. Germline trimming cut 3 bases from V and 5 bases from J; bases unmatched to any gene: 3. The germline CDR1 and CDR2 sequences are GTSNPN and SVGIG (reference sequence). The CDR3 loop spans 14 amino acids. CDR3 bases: TGTGCCTGGAGGCCGGGACTAGCGGACAATGAGCAGTTCTTC. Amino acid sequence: CAWRPGLADNEQFF. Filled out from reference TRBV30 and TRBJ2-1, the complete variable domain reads SQTIHQWPATLVQPVGSPLSLECTVEGTSNPNLYWYRQAAGRGLQLLFYSVGIGQISSEVPQNLSASRPQDRQFILSSKKLLLSDSGFYLCAWRPGLADNEQFFGPGTRLTVL.

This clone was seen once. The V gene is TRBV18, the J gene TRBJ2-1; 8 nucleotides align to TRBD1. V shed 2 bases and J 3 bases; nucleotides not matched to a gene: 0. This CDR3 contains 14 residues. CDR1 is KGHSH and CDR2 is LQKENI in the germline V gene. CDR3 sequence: CASSPGTGYNEQFF. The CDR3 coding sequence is TGTGCCAGCTCACCAGGGACAGGCTACAATGAGCAGTTCTTC.

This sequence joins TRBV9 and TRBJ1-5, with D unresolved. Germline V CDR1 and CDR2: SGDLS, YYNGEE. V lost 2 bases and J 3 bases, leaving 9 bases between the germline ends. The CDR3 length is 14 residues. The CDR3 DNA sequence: TGTGCCAGCAGCGTCGGAGGAAACAATCAGCCCCAGCATTTT. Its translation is CASSVGGNNQPQHF.

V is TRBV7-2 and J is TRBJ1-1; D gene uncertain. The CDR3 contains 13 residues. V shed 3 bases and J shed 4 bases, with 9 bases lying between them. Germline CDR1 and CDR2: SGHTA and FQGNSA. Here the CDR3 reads CASSFLLRTEAFF. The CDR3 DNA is TGTGCCAGCAGCTTCCTGTTGCGCACTGAAGCTTTCTTT.

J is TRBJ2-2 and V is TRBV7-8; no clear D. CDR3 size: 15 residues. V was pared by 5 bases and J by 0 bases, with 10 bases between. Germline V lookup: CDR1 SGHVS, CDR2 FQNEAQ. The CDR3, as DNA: TGTGCCAGCAGCCCGCGTACTGCGAACACCGGGGAGCTGTTTTTT. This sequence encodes CASSPRTANTGELFF.

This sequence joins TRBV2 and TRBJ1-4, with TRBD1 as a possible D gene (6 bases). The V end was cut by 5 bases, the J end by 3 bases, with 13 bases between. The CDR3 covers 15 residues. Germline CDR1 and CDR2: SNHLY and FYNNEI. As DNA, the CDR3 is TGTGCCAGCAGTACCAGACAGGCGTCTAATGAAAAACTGTTTTTT. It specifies CASSTRQASNEKLFF.

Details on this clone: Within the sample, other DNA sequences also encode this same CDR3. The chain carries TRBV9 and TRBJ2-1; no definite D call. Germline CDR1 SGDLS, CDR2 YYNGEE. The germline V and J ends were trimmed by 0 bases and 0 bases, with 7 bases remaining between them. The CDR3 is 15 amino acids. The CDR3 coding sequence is TGTGCCAGCAGCGTAGCTCCCAGCTCCTACAATGAGCAGTTCTTC. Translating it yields CASSVAPSSYNEQFF.

The CDR3 DNA follows: TGTGCCAGCAGATTCGGGACTAGCAGTGATACGCAGTATTTT. It specifies CASRFGTSSDTQYF. The gene calls are TRBV28 and TRBJ2-3, with 9 bases fitting TRBD2. The germline V gene has CDR1 MDHEN and CDR2 SYDVKM. Germline trimming cut 6 bases from V and 6 bases from J; bases unmatched to any gene: 7. There are 14 residues in the CDR3.

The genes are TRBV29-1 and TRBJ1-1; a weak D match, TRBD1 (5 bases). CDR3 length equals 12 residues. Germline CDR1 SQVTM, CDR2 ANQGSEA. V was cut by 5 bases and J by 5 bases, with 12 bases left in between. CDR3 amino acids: CSVHQGGTEAFF. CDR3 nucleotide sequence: TGCAGCGTTCACCAGGGAGGGACTGAAGCTTTCTTT.

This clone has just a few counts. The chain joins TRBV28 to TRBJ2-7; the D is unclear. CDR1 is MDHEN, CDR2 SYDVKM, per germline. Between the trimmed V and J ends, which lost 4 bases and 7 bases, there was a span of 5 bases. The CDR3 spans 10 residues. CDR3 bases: TGTGCCAGCAGTTCTTGGGAGCAGTACTTC. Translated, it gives CASSSWEQYF.

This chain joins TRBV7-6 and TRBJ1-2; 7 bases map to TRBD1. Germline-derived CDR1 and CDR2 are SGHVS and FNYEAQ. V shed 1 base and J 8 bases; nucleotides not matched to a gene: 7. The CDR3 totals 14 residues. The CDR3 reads CASSLDRGARGYTF. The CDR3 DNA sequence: TGTGCCAGCAGCTTAGACAGGGGAGCACGAGGCTACACCTTC.

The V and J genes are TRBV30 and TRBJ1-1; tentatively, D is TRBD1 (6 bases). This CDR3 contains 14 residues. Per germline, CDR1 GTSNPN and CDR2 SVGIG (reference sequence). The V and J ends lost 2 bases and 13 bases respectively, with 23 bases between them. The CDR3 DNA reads TGTGCCTGGAGTATTACGATACAGGGCGATCGAGGTTTCTTT. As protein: CAWSITIQGDRGFF.

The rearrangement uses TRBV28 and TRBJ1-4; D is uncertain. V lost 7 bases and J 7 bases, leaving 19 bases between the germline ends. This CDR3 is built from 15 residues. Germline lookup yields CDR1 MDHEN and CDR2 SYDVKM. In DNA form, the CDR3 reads TGTGCCAGCAACCCCCTCACGGATACTGCTGAAAAACTGTTTTTT. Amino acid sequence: CASNPLTDTAEKLFF.

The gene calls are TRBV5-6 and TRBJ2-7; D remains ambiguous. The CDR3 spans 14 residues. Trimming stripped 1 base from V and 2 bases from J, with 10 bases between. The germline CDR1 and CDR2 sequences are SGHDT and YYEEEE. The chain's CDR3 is CASSLSSLTYEQYF. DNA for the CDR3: TGTGCCAGCAGCTTGTCATCCTTGACCTACGAGCAGTACTTC.

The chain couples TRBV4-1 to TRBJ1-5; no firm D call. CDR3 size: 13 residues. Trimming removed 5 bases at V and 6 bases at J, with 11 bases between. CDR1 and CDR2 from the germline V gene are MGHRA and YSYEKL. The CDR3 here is CASSTDPGQPQHF. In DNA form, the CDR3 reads TGCGCCAGCAGCACAGATCCGGGTCAGCCCCAGCATTTT.

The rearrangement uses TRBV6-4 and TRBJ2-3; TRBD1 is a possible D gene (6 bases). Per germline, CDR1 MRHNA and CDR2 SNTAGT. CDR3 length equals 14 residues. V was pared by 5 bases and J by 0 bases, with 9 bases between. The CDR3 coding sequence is TGTGCCAGCAGTTCGGACAGTAGCACAGATACGCAGTATTTT. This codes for CASSSDSSTDTQYF.